This paragraph covers one TCR beta chain sequence. This sample is drawn from a study of blood T cell repertoires in COVID-19. Turning to the study itself: Specimens from acute and convalescent COVID-19 originated in the United States, Italy and Spain. The cDNA or gDNA used as material had been derived from T cells, B-cell-depleted T cells, or PBMCs.

As originally analysed: From reference gene primer amplification, estimates of nucleated cell counts were derived. Generated by immunoSEQ multiplex PCR, the TCRdb table keeps only in-frame clones and is missing some. Clone size and the V and J calls come from that table; the DNA yielded D and trimming. This sample has 250,000 to 300,000 clones, with more than 80% found just once. The CDR3 extends over 14 amino acids. Trimming left V 2 bases short and J 1 base short, with 8 bases between. Per germline, CDR1 SGHRS and CDR2 YFSETQ. Material: peripheral blood. This receptor was taken from a woman between 45 and 60 years old with COVID-19, enrolled during active disease. The J gene is TRBJ2-3, the V gene TRBV5-1; D is unresolved. CDR3: CASSFNSRTDTQYF. The CDR3 DNA follows: TGCGCCAGCAGCTTTAACAGCCGCACAGATACGCAGTATTTT.